A selection of T cell receptor beta chains follows, all from one sample in a study of blood T cell repertoires in COVID-19. Repertoires were generated with immunoSEQ multiplex PCR, while TCRdb's copy carries only in-frame clones and drops some. The sample comprises a few hundred thousand clones, about four fifths of which are singletons, and 10% rests with the top ten. The sequenced sample consisted of peripheral blood. These receptors came from a woman aged 80 or older with acute or convalescent COVID-19. Each CDR3 is given without its conserved first and last residue.

>TRBV7-9|TRBJ2-7
ASSLEFRTGGVSSYEQY
>TRBV28|TRBJ1-5
ASSLGGGREGQPQH
>TRBV10-3|TRBJ1-6
AIQGAESPLH
>TRBV24-1|TRBJ2-2
ATREQGHGELF
>TRBV19|TRBJ1-1
ASSPRSHSNTEAF
>TRBV6-5|TRBJ1-2
ASSNRGGRGYT
>TRBV5-5|TRBJ1-5
ASSLWGDSNQPQH
>TRBV6-5|TRBJ2-1
ASSGTRSYNEQF
>TRBV28|TRBJ2-5
ASSLRGSQY
>TRBV5-4|TRBJ2-7
ASSLVGYEQY
>TRBV12-3/TRBV12-4|TRBJ2-1
ASTGTSNEQF
>TRBV6-4|TRBJ1-2
ASSAIRTGIFYSSAGYT
>TRBV19|TRBJ2-5
ASTDTLAGGQKTQY
>TRBV30|TRBJ1-5
AWSVSQANQPQH
>TRBV13|TRBJ2-1
ASSSSVRGANEQF
>TRBV5-4|TRBJ1-4
ASSADRFNEKLF
>TRBV19|TRBJ1-5
ASSIGQVRWH
>TRBV5-1|TRBJ1-4
ASRGDNEKLF
>TRBV5-1|TRBJ1-6
ASTPGANNSPLH
>TRBV5-4|TRBJ1-2
ASSFPDRVNYGYT
>TRBV30|TRBJ2-1
AWSPGLAGGDEQF
>TRBV5-1|TRBJ2-5
ASSGGQGPAETQY
>TRBV19|TRBJ2-7
ASSIGQVEAYEQY
>TRBV5-1|TRBJ2-7
ASSFNRGQGEQY
>TRBV11-1|TRBJ2-2
ASLRTANTGELF
>TRBV7-2|TRBJ2-7
ASSDPSGASYEQY
>TRBV7-7|TRBJ1-1
ASSLNGYTEAF
>TRBV24-1|TRBJ2-1
ATSDLQGRGQQF
>TRBV19|TRBJ2-7
ASSIAVRLAGGSSYEQY
>TRBV2|TRBJ1-4
ASQEETNEKLF
>TRBV3-1/TRBV3-2|TRBJ2-3
ASSYGLVGDTQY
>TRBV7-2|TRBJ2-2
ASSSTLLAGDGELF
>TRBV14|TRBJ2-2
ASSQDEPTGELF
>TRBV10-3|TRBJ1-5
AISELGTPQH
>TRBV23-1|TRBJ2-3
ASSQSSSSTDTQY
>TRBV9|TRBJ1-4
ASSPRTANEKLF
>TRBV5-1|TRBJ1-4
ASSLARGSENEKLF
>TRBV19|TRBJ2-2
ASSYLFDRAGTGELF
>TRBV24-1|TRBJ1-2
ATGTGSSGYT
>TRBV7-3|TRBJ2-7
ASSSSGGESEQY
>TRBV19|TRBJ2-7
ASSSRGTYEQY